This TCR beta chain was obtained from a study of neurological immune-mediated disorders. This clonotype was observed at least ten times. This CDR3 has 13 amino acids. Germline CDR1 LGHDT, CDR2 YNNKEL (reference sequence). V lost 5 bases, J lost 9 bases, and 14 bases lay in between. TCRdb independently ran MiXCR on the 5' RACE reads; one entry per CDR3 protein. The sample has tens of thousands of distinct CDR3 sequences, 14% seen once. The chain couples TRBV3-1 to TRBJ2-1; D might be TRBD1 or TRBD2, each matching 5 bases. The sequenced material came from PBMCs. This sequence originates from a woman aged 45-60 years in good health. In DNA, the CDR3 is TGTGCCAGCAGCTACCCCAGGGACGGTGAGCAGTTCTTC. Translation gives CASSYPRDGEQFF.